This T cell receptor (beta chain) was identified in a study of cytomegalovirus exposure and HLA in healthy donors. A note on this clone: Its matching antigen is unknown.

The PCR had 60 Vbeta and 13 Jbeta primers. Clones were read by immunoSEQ multiplex PCR, and TCRdb kept only the in-frame ones, dropping some. This sample carries 100,000 to 130,000 clones, more than 75% of them seen once, and the ten largest clones take 2% to 3%. V lost 3 bases to trimming and J lost 3 bases, with 11 bases between them. Germline lookup yields CDR1 SGHNT and CDR2 YENEEA. The CDR3 has 14 amino acids. Whole-study findings and limits: The authors considered a cluster of highly shared sequence variants likely to be a sequencing artifact.

The sample consisted of PBMCs. This receptor was obtained from a man aged 25-45 years in good health and CMV-seropositive. This chain uses TRBV11-3 with TRBJ1-1; D is unclear. CDR3 amino acids: CASSFGGEDTEAFF. CDR3 nucleotides: TGTGCCAGCAGCTTTGGCGGGGAGGACACTGAAGCTTTCTTT.